The present TCR beta chain was sequenced within a study of T-cell memory formation after mild COVID-19. Study findings and constraints: CD4+ contracting clones lay mainly in CM and EM, CD8+ ones in EMRA.

In its sample, this clonotype was seen many times. Its antigen remains unidentified. V lost 8 bases, J lost 6 bases, and 7 bases stayed unmatched. The CDR3 has 15 residues. Researchers used 5'RACE with constant-segment primers to make TCR alpha and TCR beta cDNA libraries that carry sample barcodes and UMIs. TCRdb re-analysed the 5' RACE reads in MiXCR, keeping a single row per CDR3 protein. The table shows more than 150,000 distinct CDR3 sequences, with roughly 18% occurring only once. The receptor was derived from a man younger than 35 who had mild COVID-19 (a few samples of this study predate the infection). Cell type and time point are not known. The J gene is TRBJ1-6, the V gene TRBV12-3 or TRBV12-4; 10 nucleotides match TRBD1. Sequenced input: PBMCs or a T cell subset sorted from them (not recorded which). CDR3 sequence reads: CASRTGTGVNSPLHF. For the CDR3, the DNA is TGTGCCAGCCGTACCGGGACAGGGGTTAATTCACCCCTCCACTTT.